A selection of T cell receptor beta chains follows, all from one sample in a study of OX40 agonist ivuxolimab in advanced cancers. Using immunoSEQ multiplex PCR, the repertoire was profiled, and TCRdb retains in-frame clones only, with some absent. The table lists some 64,000 clones, 85% to 95% of them singletons. The starting material was CD4+ or CD8+ T cells sorted from blood, obtained in a trial of the OX40 agonist ivuxolimab. Every receptor here comes from an adult with an advanced solid tumor such as melanoma, head and neck, liver or kidney cancer. The CDR3 runs from the conserved cysteine through the conserved F or W. The D gene is left open where the match is weak. Expanded clones get a size class; other rows say once, few or many, or leave the size out.

v_gene	d_gene	abundance	j_gene	CDR3nt	CDR3aa
TRBV5-6	.	.	TRBJ2-7	TGTGCCAGCAGCTTACCGGACGGCCCCTACGAGCAGTACTTC	CASSLPDGPYEQYF
TRBV5-1	.	.	TRBJ2-7	TGCGCCAGCAGCTTTAGCGCAAGCTCCTACGAGCAGTACTTC	CASSFSASSYEQYF
TRBV4-1	.	.	TRBJ1-1	TGCGCCAGCAGCGCCGGGGGGGCCACTGAAGCTTTCTTT	CASSAGGATEAFF
TRBV5-4	.	.	TRBJ2-1	TGTGCCAGCAGCTTTTTTGTCGTCGATGAGCAGTTCTTC	CASSFFVVDEQFF
TRBV27	.	.	TRBJ2-1	TGTGCCAGCAGTTTCCTTGGACTTAACAATGAGCAGTTCTTC	CASSFLGLNNEQFF
TRBV4-1	.	once	TRBJ2-7	TGCGCCAGCAGCCAAGATCCAGACCCCCGGTACGAGCAGTACTTC	CASSQDPDPRYEQYF
TRBV2	.	.	TRBJ2-1	TGTGCCAGCAGTGAAAGGTGGGGGGACTCCACCTACAATGAGCAGTTCTTC	CASSERWGDSTYNEQFF
TRBV23-1	TRBD2	once	TRBJ2-5	TGCGCCAGCAGTCAATCGGTGACTAGCGGGAGTTGGGAGACCCAGTACTTC	CASSQSVTSGSWETQYF
TRBV9	TRBD1	.	TRBJ2-1	TGTGCCAGCAGCGTAGGGACAGGGGAATCCTTCTACAATGAGCAGTTCTTC	CASSVGTGESFYNEQFF
TRBV27	TRBD2	.	TRBJ2-7	TGTGCCAGCAGTGCTAGCGGGGGAAGCCACTACGAGCAGTACTTC	CASSASGGSHYEQYF
TRBV6-5	.	.	TRBJ1-4	TGTGCCAGCAGTTATGGGGGAGGGAGCGAAAAACTGTTTTTT	CASSYGGGSEKLFF
TRBV6-5	.	.	TRBJ2-3	TGTGCCAGCCACGGGCGGGATACGCAGTATTTT	CASHGRDTQYF
TRBV27	TRBD1	.	TRBJ2-5	TGTGCCAGCAGTTTATTACCGACAGGGACCCTTCAAGAGACCCAGTACTTC	CASSLLPTGTLQETQYF
TRBV19	TRBD1	.	TRBJ1-5	TGTGCCAGTAAGAGGCAGGGGGCTGTAGTTGGGGATCAGCCCCAGCATTTT	CASKRQGAVVGDQPQHF
TRBV28	.	.	TRBJ2-5	TGTGCCAGCAGTGTAGCGCGGTGGGAGACCCAGTACTTC	CASSVARWETQYF
TRBV28	TRBD2	.	TRBJ2-7	TGTGCCAGCAGTCTAGCGGGAGACAACGAGCAGTACTTC	CASSLAGDNEQYF
TRBV9	TRBD2	.	TRBJ2-2	TGTGCCAGCAGCGAGCGGGACGGACGTGCCGGGGAGCTGTTTTTT	CASSERDGRAGELFF
TRBV7-2	TRBD2	.	TRBJ2-7	TGTGCCAGCAGCTTAGAAGCTAGCGGGTGGTCCTACGAGCAGTACTTC	CASSLEASGWSYEQYF
TRBV7-3	.	few	TRBJ1-1	TGTGCCAGCAGCCGGGGCAGGGGCACTGAAGCTTTCTTT	CASSRGRGTEAFF
TRBV20-1	.	.	TRBJ1-2	TGCAGTGCCCCGCTGAACAATGGCTACACCTTC	CSAPLNNGYTF
TRBV10-3	.	few	TRBJ2-7	TGTGCCACTGGGACTCTCAGCTCCTACGAGCAGTACTTC	CATGTLSSYEQYF